The text below deals with one T cell receptor (beta chain). Its antigen is undetermined. From 5'RACE with constant-segment primers came TCR alpha and TCR beta cDNA libraries that carried sample barcodes and UMIs. TCRdb re-called the 5' RACE reads with MiXCR, one entry per CDR3 protein. The repertoire has 200,000 to 250,000 distinct CDR3 sequences, over 9.5% of them found once; the top ten carry 2.5% to 3.5%. This sample is part of a study of T-cell memory formation after mild COVID-19. Study-wide results and caveats: The authors left the SARS-CoV-2 specificity of second-wave clones peaking on day 37 unconfirmed. Memory from before infection featured some responding clones, which suggests cross-reactive memory joined.

CDR1 is SGDLS, CDR2 YYNGEE, per germline. CDR3 length equals 14 residues. Trimming took 1 base from V and 4 from J; bases not matched to a gene: 3. Sample: PBMCs or a T cell subset sorted from them (not recorded which). The sequence came from a man younger than 30 who had mild COVID-19 (a few samples of this study predate the infection). Cell type and time point are not known. V gene TRBV9 combines with J gene TRBJ2-5; 8 nucleotides agree with TRBD2. The CDR3, as DNA: TGTGCCAGCAGCGTAATTAGCGGGGCAGAGACCCAGTACTTC. It specifies CASSVISGAETQYF.